The rows below give T cell receptor beta chains drawn from one sample of a study of CD8+CD57+ T cells in acquired aplastic anemia. TCRdb called the reads again in MiXCR, with one record for every CDR3 protein. The sample includes 180,000 or so distinct CDR3 sequences, approximately 48% of them seen just once. The sample comprised sorted CD4+, CD8+, or CD8+CD57+ T cells (not recorded which) from PBMCs. All receptors come from a human donor with aplastic anemia. CDR3s leave out the opening cysteine and the closing phenylalanine or tryptophan.

v_call | cdr3_aa
TRBV19 | TTKRPGPSNTGELF
TRBV5-6 | ASSLLDGFTDTQY
TRBV24-1 | ATSDVTGGEQF
TRBV10-3 | ATGTEMNTEAF
TRBV2 | ASSATGALGTEAF
TRBV20-1 | SAPAGTGGHEQY
TRBV11-2 | ASSYGQDPYEQY
TRBV10-1 | ASRGDRVEQPQH
TRBV29-1 | SVEGGRGYTQY
TRBV19 | ASRDSGRALAEQF
TRBV10-3 | AIRGGGDHHYGYT
TRBV12-3/TRBV12-4 | ASSALRNYGYT
TRBV29-1 | SAGRDGNGYT
TRBV19 | ASRQVGVEAF
TRBV2 | ASKENYGYT
TRBV2 | ASRGLGGYSGNTIY
TRBV11-1 | ASSWRLAGDTDTQY
TRBV11-1 | ASRTSGGASYNEQF
TRBV7-2 | ASSLEVRRGEQY
TRBV12-3/TRBV12-4 | ASSAQGYTEAF
TRBV15 | ATSRDRQETQY
TRBV9 | ASSAGTGPSEQC
TRBV7-2 | ASSRNEKLF
TRBV12-3/TRBV12-4 | ASSLSAGRVLDTEAF
TRBV20-1 | SAPAISGRSDTQY
TRBV20-1 | SAIPSGGAQTQY
TRBV6-5 | ASSYSGHLDTGAF
TRBV2 | ASSLQGAWNTEAF
TRBV11-1 | ASSLDLGNYGYT
TRBV10-3 | AISDPGQGDSPLH
TRBV5-1 | ASSSRDRDNSPLH
TRBV9 | ASSVRTGLETQY
TRBV27 | ASSPPGRAYEQY
TRBV6-1 | ASRGTSGTYEQY
TRBV5-6 | ASSLVGTGNTIY
TRBV12-3/TRBV12-4 | ASSLALGSTETQY
TRBV7-8 | ASSLTLAGRAETQY
TRBV2 | ASSRDSLSEQY
TRBV4-1 | ASSRTSATYTEAF
TRBV7-8 | ASSPGAVGEQF
TRBV6-1 | ASSEAGTGVYEQY
TRBV12-5 | ASALGTDNSPLH
TRBV5-1 | ASSPGDSGNTIY
TRBV25-1 | ASSEWKSNTEAF
TRBV7-9 | ASSFVQGTDTEAF
TRBV15 | ATSNRGSGSPLH
TRBV15 | ATSRDLDSGAF
TRBV28 | ASSFMPGGEGYT
TRBV20-1 | SAGSGPSDGYT
TRBV5-6 | ASSLNDGTYEQY
TRBV5-1 | ASSEGNHEQY
TRBV5-6 | ASSLASAEQY
TRBV15 | ATRAEGSYEQY